This T cell receptor beta chain is drawn from a study of blood T cell repertoires in COVID-19 (TCRdb year 2020). In terms of the full investigation: Samples from collaborators originated in the United States, Italy and Spain and spanned both the acute and convalescent phases of COVID-19. The material from the prospective study consisted of cDNA or gDNA derived from T cells, B-cell-depleted T cells, or PBMCs. The dataset comprised deeply sampled blood TCRbeta repertoires from subjects exposed to, actively infected with, or recovered from COVID-19. A freely available public database, intended as a resource for researchers studying the immune response to SARS-CoV-2, is where the repertoires were released. Samples came from the ongoing ImmuneRACE study (first 160 participants) plus 1,254 subjects from 6 global collaborators. A de-identified subject ID, COVID-19 status, age in years and sex were almost always included in the sample metadata. HLA class I and class II types, where available, came from metadata supplied by the sample provider rather than from assay-based typing. Broader findings and caveats from the paper: The amount of clinical and demographic metadata varied by source and participant and was provided uncurated.

TCRbeta CDR3 regions were amplified from genomic DNA by means of the immunoSEQ Assay, a bias-controlled multiplex PCR. The paper's processing steps were these. The number of nucleated cells in each sample was estimated from the amplification of reference gene primers within the assay. To quantify the absolute abundance of each unique TCRbeta CDR3 rearrangement, sequence reads were collapsed and filtered. For each sample, productive Simpson clonality was calculated as the square root of Simpson's diversity index across productive rearrangements. TCRdb retrieved this table from immuneACCESS and kept in-frame rearrangements only. Not all clones are present; in checked studies, unresolved V genes account for under half, and no reason is known for the remainder. From that table come the V and J calls and clone size; the DNA was used to work out D and trimming. Within this sample are roughly 150,000 clones, with roughly 83% of them counted one time only. The biggest ten clones account for roughly 4.9% of the sample.

The germline V gene (reference sequence) sets CDR1 to LGHDT and CDR2 to YNNKEL. For this chain, trimming is 0 bases at the V end and 4 bases at the J end, and the number of junction bases without a gene match is 5. Counted from cysteine to phenylalanine, this CDR3 has 17 amino acids. The sequence is cut down to CDR3 DNA, 51 bases in frame from base 1. Participants in the prospective study were aged 18 to 89 years, lived in under 30 United States geographic areas, and enrolled through a virtual design. In the prospective study, cohorts were assigned on the basis of participant-reported clinical history obtained from a screening survey and a study questionnaire. Exposed participants had been in contact with someone with a PCR-confirmed or clinician-diagnosed COVID-19 case within 2 weeks of study entry. In the prospective study, whole blood, serum and a nasopharyngeal or oropharyngeal swab were collected from each participant by mobile phlebotomists. Over a roughly 2-month period, participants in the prospective study had the option of providing additional blood draws and questionnaires. Before DNA extraction, blood samples from the prospective study were shipped at room temperature or frozen.

Comments on this clone: This clone's antigen is unknown. Base qualities were left out, and no much larger clone turns up one base away.

This sequence originates from a man between 65 and 80 years old who had been exposed to COVID-19. The chain employs TRBV3-1 (or the pseudogene TRBV3-2) and TRBJ2-1, and 11 junctional nucleotides match TRBD2. The sequenced sample consisted of PBMCs or T cells enriched from blood (not recorded which). The DNA sequence is TGTGCCAGCAGCCAAGATACCCGACTAGCGGGGTACAATGAGCAGTTCTTC. Translated, it gives CASSQDTRLAGYNEQFF.